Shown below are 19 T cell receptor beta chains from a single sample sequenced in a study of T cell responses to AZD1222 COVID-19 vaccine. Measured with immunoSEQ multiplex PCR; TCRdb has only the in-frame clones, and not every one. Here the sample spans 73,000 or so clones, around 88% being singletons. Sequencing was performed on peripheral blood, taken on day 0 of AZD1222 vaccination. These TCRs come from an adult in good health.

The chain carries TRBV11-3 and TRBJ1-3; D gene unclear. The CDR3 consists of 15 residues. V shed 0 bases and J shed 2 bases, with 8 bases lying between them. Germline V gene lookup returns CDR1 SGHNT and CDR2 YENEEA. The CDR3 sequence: CASSLDGRTGNTIYF. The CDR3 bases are TGTGCCAGCAGCTTAGACGGCAGGACTGGAAACACCATATATTTT.

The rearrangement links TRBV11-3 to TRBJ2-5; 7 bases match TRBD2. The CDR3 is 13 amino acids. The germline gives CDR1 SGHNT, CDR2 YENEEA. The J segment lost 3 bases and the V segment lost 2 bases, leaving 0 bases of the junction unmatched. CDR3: CASSLRGEETQYF. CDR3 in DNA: TGTGCCAGCAGCTTACGGGGGGAAGAGACCCAGTACTTC.

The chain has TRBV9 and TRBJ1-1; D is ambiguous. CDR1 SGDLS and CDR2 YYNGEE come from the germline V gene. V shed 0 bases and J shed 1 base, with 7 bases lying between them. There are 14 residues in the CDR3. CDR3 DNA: TGTGCCAGCAGCGTAGGTCGGAGGAACACTGAAGCTTTCTTT. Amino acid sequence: CASSVGRRNTEAFF.

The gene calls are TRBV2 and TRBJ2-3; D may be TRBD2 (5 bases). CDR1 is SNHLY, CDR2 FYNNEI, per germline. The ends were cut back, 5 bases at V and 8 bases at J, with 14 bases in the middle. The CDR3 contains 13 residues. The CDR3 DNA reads TGTGCCAGCAGTCCCAACGGGGTCTCTACGCAGTATTTT. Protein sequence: CASSPNGVSTQYF.

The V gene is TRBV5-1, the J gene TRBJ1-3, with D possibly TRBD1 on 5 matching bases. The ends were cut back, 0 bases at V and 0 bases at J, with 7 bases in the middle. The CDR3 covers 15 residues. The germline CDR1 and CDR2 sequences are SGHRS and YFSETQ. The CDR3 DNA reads TGCGCCAGCAGCTTGGGGGACCTCTCTGGAAACACCATATATTTT. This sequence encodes CASSLGDLSGNTIYF.

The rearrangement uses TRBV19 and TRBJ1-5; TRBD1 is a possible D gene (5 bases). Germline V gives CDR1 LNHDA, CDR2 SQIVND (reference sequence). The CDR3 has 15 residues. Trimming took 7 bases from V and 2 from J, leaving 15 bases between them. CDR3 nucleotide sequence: TGTGCCAGTATTATGGGGGAAGGGGGCAATCAGCCCCAGCATTTT. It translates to CASIMGEGGNQPQHF.

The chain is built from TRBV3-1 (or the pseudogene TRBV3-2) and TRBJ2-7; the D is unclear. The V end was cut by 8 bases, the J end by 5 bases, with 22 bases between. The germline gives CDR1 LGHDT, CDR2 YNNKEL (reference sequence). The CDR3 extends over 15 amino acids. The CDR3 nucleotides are TGTGCCAGCGGTTGGGCCTCAAATCTAGTCCACGAGCAGTACTTC. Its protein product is CASGWASNLVHEQYF.

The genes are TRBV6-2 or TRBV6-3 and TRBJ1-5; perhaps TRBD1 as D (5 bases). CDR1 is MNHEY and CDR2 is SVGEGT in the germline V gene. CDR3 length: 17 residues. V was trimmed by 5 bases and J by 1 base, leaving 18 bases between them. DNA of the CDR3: TGTGCCAGCAGTGGGGGAAGGGTGAGCGGAAGCAATCAGCCCCAGCATTTT. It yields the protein CASSGGRVSGSNQPQHF.

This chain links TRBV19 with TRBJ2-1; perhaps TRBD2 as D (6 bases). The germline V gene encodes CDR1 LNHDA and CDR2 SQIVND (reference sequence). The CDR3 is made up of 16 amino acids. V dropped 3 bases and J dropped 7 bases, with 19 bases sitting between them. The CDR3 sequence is CASSIVGTPSFNEQFF. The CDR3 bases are TGTGCCAGTAGTATCGTTGGGACTCCAAGCTTTAATGAGCAGTTCTTC.

This CDR3 reads CASITPGQPQHF. The CDR3 coding sequence is TGTGCCAGCATAACCCCGGGGCAGCCCCAGCATTTT. The rearrangement joins TRBV6-5 to TRBJ1-5; D call uncertain. Germline CDR1 and CDR2: MNHEY and SVGAGI. The CDR3 has 12 amino acids. V was clipped by 7 bases and J by 7 bases, with 11 bases between them.

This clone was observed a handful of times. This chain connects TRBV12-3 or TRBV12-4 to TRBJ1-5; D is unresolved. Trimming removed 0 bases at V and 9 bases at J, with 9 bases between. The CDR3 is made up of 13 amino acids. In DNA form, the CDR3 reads TGTGCCAGCAGTTTAGCGGAGGGTTTGCCCCAGCATTTT. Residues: CASSLAEGLPQHF.

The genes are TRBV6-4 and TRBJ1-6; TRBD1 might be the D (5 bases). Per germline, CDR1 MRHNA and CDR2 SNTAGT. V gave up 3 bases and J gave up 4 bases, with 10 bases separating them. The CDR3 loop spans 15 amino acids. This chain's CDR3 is CASSEDTLYNSPLHF. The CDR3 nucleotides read TGTGCCAGCAGTGAGGACACACTATATAATTCACCCCTCCACTTT.

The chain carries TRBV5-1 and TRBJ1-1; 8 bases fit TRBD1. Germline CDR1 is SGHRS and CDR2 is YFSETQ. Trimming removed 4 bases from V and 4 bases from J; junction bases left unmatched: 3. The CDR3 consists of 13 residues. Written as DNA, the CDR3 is TGCGCCAGCAGCGATCAGGGGGCCACTGAAGCTTTCTTT. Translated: CASSDQGATEAFF.

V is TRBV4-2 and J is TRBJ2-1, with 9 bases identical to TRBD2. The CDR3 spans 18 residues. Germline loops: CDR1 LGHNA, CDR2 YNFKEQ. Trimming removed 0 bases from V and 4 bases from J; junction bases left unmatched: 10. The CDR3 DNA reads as TGTGCCAGCAGCCAAGAAGGGGTCAGCGGGGGGCTATACAATGAGCAGTTCTTC. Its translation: CASSQEGVSGGLYNEQFF.

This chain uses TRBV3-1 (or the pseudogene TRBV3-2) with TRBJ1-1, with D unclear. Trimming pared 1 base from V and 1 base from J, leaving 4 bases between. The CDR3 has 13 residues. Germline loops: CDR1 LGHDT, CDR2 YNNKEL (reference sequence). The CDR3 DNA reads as TGTGCCAGCAGCCAAGGAAGGAACACTGAAGCTTTCTTT. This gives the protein CASSQGRNTEAFF.

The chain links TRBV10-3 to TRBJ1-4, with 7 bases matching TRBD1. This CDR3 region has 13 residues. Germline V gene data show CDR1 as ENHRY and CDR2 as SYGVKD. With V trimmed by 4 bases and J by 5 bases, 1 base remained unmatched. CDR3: CAISGGQNEKLFF. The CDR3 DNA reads TGTGCCATCAGTGGGGGACAGAATGAAAAACTGTTTTTT.

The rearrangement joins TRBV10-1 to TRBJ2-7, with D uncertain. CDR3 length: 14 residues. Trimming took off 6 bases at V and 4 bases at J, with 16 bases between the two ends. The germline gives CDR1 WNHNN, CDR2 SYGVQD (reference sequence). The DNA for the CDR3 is TGCGCCAGCAGGACCGGTTGGTGGGCTTACGAGCAGTACTTC. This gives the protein CASRTGWWAYEQYF.

The CDR3 region is CASSPRQGGNEQYF. The CDR3 DNA reads as TGTGCCAGCAGTCCCCGACAGGGTGGGAACGAGCAGTACTTC. The rearrangement joins TRBV2 to TRBJ2-7; 7 bases fit TRBD1. The ends lost 5 bases at V and 5 bases at J; junction bases unmatched: 9. Germline V lookup: CDR1 SNHLY, CDR2 FYNNEI. CDR3 length equals 14 residues.

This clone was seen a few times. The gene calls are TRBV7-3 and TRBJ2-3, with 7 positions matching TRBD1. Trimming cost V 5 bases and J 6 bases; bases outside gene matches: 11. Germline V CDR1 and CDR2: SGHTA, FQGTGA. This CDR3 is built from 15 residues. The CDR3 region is CASSQTGWVSDTQYF. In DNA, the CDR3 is TGTGCCAGCAGCCAGACAGGGTGGGTTTCGGATACGCAGTATTTT.